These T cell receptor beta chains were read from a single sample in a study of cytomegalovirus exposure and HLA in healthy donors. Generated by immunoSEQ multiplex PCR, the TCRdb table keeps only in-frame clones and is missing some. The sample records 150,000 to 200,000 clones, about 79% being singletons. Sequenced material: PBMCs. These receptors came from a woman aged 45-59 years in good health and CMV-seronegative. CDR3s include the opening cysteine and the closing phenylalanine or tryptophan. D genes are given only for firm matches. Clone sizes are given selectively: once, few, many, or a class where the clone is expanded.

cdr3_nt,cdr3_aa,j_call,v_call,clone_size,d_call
TGCGCCAGCAGCTTGGGGACAACTAATGAGCAGTTCTTC,CASSLGTTNEQFF,TRBJ2-1,TRBV5-1,once,.
TGTGCCAGCAGCAATCTGGCAGGGATCACTGAAGCTTTCTTT,CASSNLAGITEAFF,TRBJ1-1,TRBV21-1,.,.
TGTGCCAGCCGGGACAGGGGGAAGGCGACCCTTTTC,CASRDRGKATLF,TRBJ2-7,TRBV28,.,TRBD1
TGTGCCAGCAGCGCCGACAGGAATCGGGAAAAACTGTTTTTT,CASSADRNREKLFF,TRBJ1-4,TRBV9,.,.
TGCGCCAGCAGCTTGGACGGGGGAAGGGAGCAGTACTTC,CASSLDGGREQYF,TRBJ2-7,TRBV5-1,.,.
TGTGCCAGCAGCTTACAGGGACTAGGGGACACTGAAGCTTTCTTT,CASSLQGLGDTEAFF,TRBJ1-1,TRBV7-3,few,.
TGTGCCAGCAGCGTTGGTGCAGGGGGCGCGACAGCTGGGGCCAACGTCCTGACTTTC,CASSVGAGGATAGANVLTF,TRBJ2-6,TRBV9,.,TRBD1
TGCGCCAGCAGCCAAGAATTAGCGGGACTCCCCTACGAGCAGTACTTC,CASSQELAGLPYEQYF,TRBJ2-7,TRBV4-1,.,TRBD2
TGTGCCAGCAGCCAAGATACGGGGGGGACTGGGGCCAACGTCCTGACTTTC,CASSQDTGGTGANVLTF,TRBJ2-6,TRBV4-2,.,TRBD2
TGTGCCAGCAGTTATACCGGCTCTGGAAACACCATATATTTT,CASSYTGSGNTIYF,TRBJ1-3,TRBV27,.,.
TGCGCCAGCAGCCAAGATGGGGGACAGGGAAGAGGTGAGCAGTTCTTC,CASSQDGGQGRGEQFF,TRBJ2-1,TRBV4-3,.,TRBD1
TGCGCCAGCAGCTCCGTGGGGGCGGACACTGAAGCTTTCTTT,CASSSVGADTEAFF,TRBJ1-1,TRBV5-1,.,.
TGTGCCAGCAGGAGGGGGACAGTCGGCACCGGGGAGCTGTTTTTT,CASRRGTVGTGELFF,TRBJ2-2,TRBV6-5,.,TRBD1
TGTGCCAGCAGCTTAAACGGGAACTTGAACACTGAAGCTTTCTTT,CASSLNGNLNTEAFF,TRBJ1-1,TRBV7-2,.,.
TGTGCCAGCTCACCACTAGTGTCCGAGGGAAGACTGTTTTTT,CASSPLVSEGRLFF,TRBJ1-4,TRBV18,.,.
TGCGCCAGCAGCTTGGGACAGGGCCAATACAATGAGCAGTTCTTC,CASSLGQGQYNEQFF,TRBJ2-1,TRBV5-1,.,TRBD1
TGTGCCAGCAGCTTAGGGCTAGCGGGAGGCACAGATACGCAGTATTTT,CASSLGLAGGTDTQYF,TRBJ2-3,TRBV7-3,.,TRBD2
TGTGCCAGCAGCCCGGGGAACTCTGGAAACACCATATATTTT,CASSPGNSGNTIYF,TRBJ1-3,TRBV7-2,.,.
TGTGCCAGCAGTGGACGGGGGGGCCAAGATACGCAGTATTTT,CASSGRGGQDTQYF,TRBJ2-3,TRBV25-1,.,TRBD2
TGTGCCAGCAGCTTGGAACTTCCCCAAGAGACCCAGTACTTC,CASSLELPQETQYF,TRBJ2-5,TRBV5-5,.,.
TGTGCCAGCAGGGACAGGGGGCTGGTCACCGGGGAGCTGTTTTTT,CASRDRGLVTGELFF,TRBJ2-2,TRBV6-1,few,TRBD1
TGTGCCAGTAGTATTGACAGACCTCTCCAATGGAACAATCAGCCCCAGCATTTT,CASSIDRPLQWNNQPQHF,TRBJ1-5,TRBV19,few,.
TGCAGTGGCCGGGGGGACTCTGAAGCTTTCTTT,CSGRGDSEAFF,TRBJ1-1,TRBV20-1,once,.
TGTGCCAGCAGCCTCCCAGGACAGAGGGAAGATACGCAGTATTTT,CASSLPGQREDTQYF,TRBJ2-3,TRBV7-2,.,.
TGTGCCAGTAGTATAGAGAGGGACAGGAGATCTGGCTATGGCTACACCTTC,CASSIERDRRSGYGYTF,TRBJ1-2,TRBV19,.,TRBD1
TGTGCCAGCAGCTTAGCGGGACTAGCGACTGAGCAGTTCTTC,CASSLAGLATEQFF,TRBJ2-1,TRBV7-8,.,TRBD2
TGTGCCAGCAGCTTTGGTCTTAGTGGCACAGATACGCAGTATTTT,CASSFGLSGTDTQYF,TRBJ2-3,TRBV7-9,.,.
TGTGCCTGGAGTGTACAGACCCAAGGCTACACCTTC,CAWSVQTQGYTF,TRBJ1-2,TRBV30,.,.
TGTGCCAGCAGTGATAGAGGTATCAGTCAAGAGACCCAGTACTTC,CASSDRGISQETQYF,TRBJ2-5,TRBV2,.,.
TGCGCCAGCAGCCAGGGTAGCGGGGTTAACACCGGGGAGCTGTTTTTT,CASSQGSGVNTGELFF,TRBJ2-2,TRBV4-3,.,TRBD2
TGTGCCAGCAGCTCAAGGACAGGGGGAGCTACCGGCAATCAGCCCCAGCATTTT,CASSSRTGGATGNQPQHF,TRBJ1-5,TRBV7-8,.,TRBD1
TGTGCTAGCAGCTTAGGGCCAGTTGACACCATATATTTT,CASSLGPVDTIYF,TRBJ1-3,TRBV7-7,.,.
TGTGCCAGTGGGCCCATGAACACCGGGGAGCTGTTTTTT,CASGPMNTGELFF,TRBJ2-2,TRBV19,once,.
TGTGCCAGCAGTCGGGGGACTAGCAGATACAATGAGCAGTTCTTC,CASSRGTSRYNEQFF,TRBJ2-1,TRBV5-6,.,TRBD2
TGTGCCAGCTCGGGACTAGCGGCAGATACGCAGTATTTT,CASSGLAADTQYF,TRBJ2-3,TRBV6-1,.,TRBD2
TGTGCCAGCAGTTTATCGGGGGGTTCGTATGGCTACACCTTC,CASSLSGGSYGYTF,TRBJ1-2,TRBV28,.,.
TGTGCCAGCAGCTCAAATAGCGGGAGATACTCGGAGCAGTTCTTC,CASSSNSGRYSEQFF,TRBJ2-1,TRBV7-2,.,TRBD2
TGTGCCAGCAGTTTTTTCAACGAGCAGTACTTC,CASSFFNEQYF,TRBJ2-7,TRBV27,once,.
TGTGCCAGCAGCTTAGCTGCCGAGCCCTCTAGCAATCAGCCCCAGCATTTT,CASSLAAEPSSNQPQHF,TRBJ1-5,TRBV7-8,.,.
TGTGCCAGCAGTCCAAGCTTTACAGATACGCAGTATTTT,CASSPSFTDTQYF,TRBJ2-3,TRBV28,.,.
TGTGCCAGCAGCACGACAGGGAACACCGGGGAGCTGTTTTTT,CASSTTGNTGELFF,TRBJ2-2,TRBV9,.,.
TGTGCCAGCAGTTTGGCAGGGGTCATGAACACTGAAGCTTTCTTT,CASSLAGVMNTEAFF,TRBJ1-1,TRBV28,.,.